This TCR beta chain was sequenced for a study of shared clonotypes between healthy human individuals. As for the study in general: Donors, aged 18 to 49, were two women and three men.

Caucasian adults living in Nashville, Tennessee, provided all samples. Deep was the level at which the assay was run. Assay used: immunoSEQ multiplex PCR; TCRdb lists only in-frame clones, some missing. The data hold almost 750,000 clones, with 72% observed a single time. The CDR3 contains 15 residues. V lost 6 bases and J lost 6; bases outside the gene matches: 5. The germline V gene encodes CDR1 MNHNS and CDR2 SASEGT. The chain links TRBV6-1 to TRBJ2-2; 12 bases fit TRBD2. The clonotype comes from a woman between 25 and 40 years old in good health. Sequencing was done on a sample of memory CD4+ T cells sorted from blood. Noted subset: CD45RA-negative fraction. The CDR3 DNA is TGTGCCAGCAGGCCTAGCGGGAGGGTTCCCGGGGAGCTGTTTTTT. This codes for CASRPSGRVPGELFF.